This TCR beta chain was identified during a study of OX40 agonist ivuxolimab in advanced cancers. Study-level background: Ivuxolimab was an agonistic, fully human IgG2 monoclonal antibody directed against OX40 (CD134), a costimulatory receptor. Intravenous ivuxolimab was administered to patients every 2 weeks at six dose levels: 0.01, 0.1, 0.3, 1.5, 3 and 10 mg/kg. Of the approximately 50 dose-escalation patients, hepatocellular carcinoma was present in about 20, melanoma in around 15, renal cell carcinoma in 9 and head and neck cancer in 9. In the dose-escalation cohort, roughly 80% of patients were male, and the mean age was around 60 years, with a range of roughly 20 to 85. Patients were allowed to have had prior anti-PD-1, anti-PD-L1 or anti-CTLA-4 therapy, and 30% to 40% of the dose-escalation patients had previously received checkpoint inhibitors. Partial responses occurred in three dose-escalation patients: two with cutaneous melanoma and one with hepatocellular carcinoma. The purpose of peripheral TCRbeta sequencing was to test whether ivuxolimab changed TCR sequence diversity and led to clonal T-cell expansion. The paper describes the monotherapy dose-escalation part (N ≈ 50 patients) of the phase I trial of ivuxolimab.

Paper-wide results and their limitations: After ivuxolimab, CD8+ T cells had more expanded clones than CD4+ T cells on average. Clonal expansion of both CD4+ and CD8+ blood T cells was observed from baseline to week 6 at doses 0.1 to 3.0 mg/kg. The antigen specificity of the clonally expanded peripheral T cells was not determined. In partial responders in the 0.1-3.0 mg/kg groups, normalized peripheral clonal expansion was found to be among the lowest, especially among CD8+ T cells. Low levels of normalized T-cell clonal expansion were also seen in some patients who did not respond.

To sequence the TCRbeta CDR3 region, genomic DNA was isolated from the sorted cells. The immunoSEQ Assay was used for sequencing of TCRbeta CDR3 regions. TCRdb retrieved this table from immuneACCESS and kept in-frame rearrangements only. Not all clones are present; in checked studies, unresolved V genes account for under half, and no reason is known for the remainder. The sample table lists 60,000 to 80,000 clones, about 85% of them with a count of one. The top ten clonotypes cover approximately 5.6% of the sample. Of note for this clone: Its target antigen remains unknown. It has no much larger one-base neighbor in the sample; base qualities were not kept.

The trial excluded patients who had a history of autoimmune disease or were on systemic immunosuppression. In every dose cohort, peripheral blood was drawn for TCR sequencing at baseline, cycle 4 day 1, and cycle 7 day 1. Samples were obtained from an open-label, multicenter, first-in-human phase I dose-escalation trial of ivuxolimab. Adults with locally advanced or metastatic head and neck squamous cell, hepatocellular, melanoma or renal cell carcinoma were enrolled in the trial. Before TCR sequencing, CD4+ T cells and CD8+ T cells were sorted from peripheral blood as separate populations. Reading from cysteine to phenylalanine, the CDR3 counts 13 amino acids. Just CDR3 DNA is preserved here, 39 bases in frame from base 1. CDR1 and CDR2 are drawn from the germline V gene: SGHTA, FQGTGA. Trimming removed 0 bases from V and 4 bases from J, leaving 4 bases between the germline ends.

The chain links TRBV7-3 with TRBJ2-1, with no D gene named confidently. This sequence originates from an adult with an advanced solid tumor such as melanoma, head and neck, liver or kidney cancer. The sample was CD4+ or CD8+ T cells sorted from blood, taken in a trial of the OX40 agonist ivuxolimab. The nucleotide sequence reads as follows: TGTGCCAGCAGCTTAACGGGGTACAATGAGCAGTTCTTC. Translation gives CASSLTGYNEQFF.